This is a list of T cell receptor beta chains from one sample in a study of blood T cell repertoires in COVID-19. The repertoire was sequenced with immunoSEQ multiplex PCR; TCRdb's copy has only in-frame clones and lacks some. The sample contains around 150,000 clones, 85% to 90% of which appear only once. Sequenced material: peripheral blood. These receptor sequences come from a man in his fifties with active or convalescent COVID-19. CDR3s include the opening cysteine and the closing phenylalanine or tryptophan. Fields, in order: J gene, V gene, clone size, D gene, CDR3 DNA, CDR3 protein. The D gene is left open where the match is weak. Expanded clones get a size class; other rows say once, few or many, or leave the size out.

TRBJ1-1	TRBV10-3	-	TRBD1	TGTGCCATCAGTGGGGGACAGGGGTTAACTGAGACTTTCTTT	CAISGGQGLTETFF
TRBJ2-1	TRBV19	-	-	TGTGCCAGTAGTCCTTCCAGGGGACCCCGTGTAAATGAGCAGTTCTTC	CASSPSRGPRVNEQFF
TRBJ2-7	TRBV7-2	-	TRBD2	TGTGCCAGCAGCTTCTACGAGCGGGGAGCCCCCTACGAGCAGTACTTC	CASSFYERGAPYEQYF
TRBJ2-7	TRBV7-2	-	TRBD2	TGTGCCAGCAGCCTCGGACTAGCGAGGGAGCAGTACTTC	CASSLGLAREQYF
TRBJ2-5	TRBV3-1/TRBV3-2	-	-	TGTGCCAGCAGCCAAAGTAATCGGGGGCAAGAGACCCAGTACTTC	CASSQSNRGQETQYF
TRBJ2-6	TRBV7-9	-	TRBD1	TGTGCCAGCAGTTGGGGACAGGGGGTCTCTGGGGCCAACGTCCTGACTTTC	CASSWGQGVSGANVLTF
TRBJ2-1	TRBV9	-	TRBD2	TGTGCCAGCAGCGCAACTAGCGGGAGTATGTATGAGCAGTTCTTC	CASSATSGSMYEQFF
TRBJ2-1	TRBV5-1	-	TRBD1	TGCGCCAGCAGAGACAAAACAGGGGATGAGCAGTTCTTC	CASRDKTGDEQFF
TRBJ2-1	TRBV27	-	-	TGTGCCAGCAGTTTCTTCCGCGCGGGGAGCTCCTACAATGAGCAGTTCTTC	CASSFFRAGSSYNEQFF
TRBJ1-3	TRBV5-4	-	TRBD1	TGTGCCAGCAGCGGCCCGGGACAGTCCTCTGGAAACACCATATATTTT	CASSGPGQSSGNTIYF
TRBJ1-4	TRBV6-1	few	-	TGTGCCAGCAGTGATCGTCAGAAAACTAATGAAAAACTGTTTTTT	CASSDRQKTNEKLFF
TRBJ2-3	TRBV15	-	TRBD2	TGTGCCACCAGCAGAGTAGCGGCTAGCGGGAGCAGGGTAGATACGCAGTATTTT	CATSRVAASGSRVDTQYF
TRBJ2-1	TRBV10-2	-	TRBD2	TGCGCCAGCAGTCGGACTAGCGGGAGTGGGAATGAGCAGTTCTTC	CASSRTSGSGNEQFF
TRBJ1-1	TRBV27	-	TRBD1	TGTGCCAGCAGTAATGACAGGGGGATTTCTGAAGCTTTCTTT	CASSNDRGISEAFF
TRBJ2-7	TRBV9	-	TRBD2	TGTGCCAGCAGCCGAGCGGGAGGTAAGGGCGAGCAGTACTTC	CASSRAGGKGEQYF
TRBJ1-3	TRBV27	-	-	TGTGCCAGCAGCCCAGTAGGGGCTCTGGAAGGCACCATATATTTT	CASSPVGALEGTIYF
TRBJ2-7	TRBV18	-	TRBD2	TGTGCCAGCTCCCGGACTAGCGGAGATCTATCCTACGAGCAGTACTTC	CASSRTSGDLSYEQYF
TRBJ2-7	TRBV15	-	-	TGTGCCACCAGCAGAGATGGGCCATCCGGTGAGCAGTACTTC	CATSRDGPSGEQYF
TRBJ2-1	TRBV5-1	-	TRBD2	TGCGCCAGCAGCTTACAGGGCAGGACTAGCCTCAATGAGCAGTTCTTC	CASSLQGRTSLNEQFF
TRBJ2-3	TRBV6-2/TRBV6-3	-	-	TGTGCCAGCAGTTACCGCGGAGCCACAGATACGCAGTATTTT	CASSYRGATDTQYF
TRBJ1-4	TRBV15	few	-	TGTGCCACCAGCAGAGATGGGCAGCATAATGAAAAACTGTTTTTT	CATSRDGQHNEKLFF
TRBJ1-3	TRBV5-8	-	TRBD1	TGTGCCAGCAGCTTGGAGGCAGGGGGATTAAACACCATATATTTT	CASSLEAGGLNTIYF
TRBJ2-1	TRBV15	-	TRBD2	TGTGCCACCAGCGGAGGTCCGGGACTAGCGGGAGAGCAGTTCTTC	CATSGGPGLAGEQFF
TRBJ2-7	TRBV5-1	-	TRBD1	TGCGCCAGCAGCTTCGGACAGGCGCAGTACTTC	CASSFGQAQYF
TRBJ2-7	TRBV13	once	-	TGTGCCAGCAGCTTAGGTGGCGGCTCCTACGAGCAGTACTTC	CASSLGGGSYEQYF
TRBJ2-3	TRBV7-9	-	TRBD1	TGTGCCAGCAGCCTAACGACGACAGGGTGGACAGATACGCAGTATTTT	CASSLTTTGWTDTQYF
TRBJ1-2	TRBV6-1	-	-	TGTGCCAGCAGTGAAGGGTACAGGGCCCACTATGGCTACACCTTC	CASSEGYRAHYGYTF
TRBJ1-1	TRBV4-2	-	-	TGTGCCAGCAGCCCCCGTCAGGGAGGGAACACTGAAGCTTTCTTT	CASSPRQGGNTEAFF
TRBJ2-1	TRBV19	-	TRBD2	TGTGCCAGTAGTATGGGGCTAGCGGGAGGGCGTCTTGAGCAGTTCTTC	CASSMGLAGGRLEQFF
TRBJ2-2	TRBV6-5	-	TRBD2	TGTGCCAGCAGGAGGACTAGCGGACCCACCGGGGAGCTGTTTTTT	CASRRTSGPTGELFF
TRBJ2-5	TRBV11-3	-	TRBD1	TGTGCCAGCAGCGCACACAGGGGGCAAGAGACCCAGTACTTC	CASSAHRGQETQYF
TRBJ2-1	TRBV7-2	-	TRBD2	TGTGCCAGCAGCCCGGGGGGAACTAGCGGGGACAATGAGCAGTTCTTC	CASSPGGTSGDNEQFF
TRBJ2-1	TRBV3-1/TRBV3-2	-	-	TGTGCCAGCAGCCAAGATACTAGTCGGGATGAGCAGTTCTTC	CASSQDTSRDEQFF
TRBJ2-2	TRBV10-2	-	-	TGCGCCAGCAGGGACCGTCAGGGGTTAGGCGGGGAGCTGTTTTTT	CASRDRQGLGGELFF
TRBJ1-2	TRBV19	-	-	TGTGCCAGTAGTATTGAAGGAGGACTTGGGGGCTACACCTTC	CASSIEGGLGGYTF
TRBJ1-1	TRBV28	-	-	TGTGCCAGCAGTTTACGGAGGAACACTGAAGCTTTCTTT	CASSLRRNTEAFF
TRBJ2-7	TRBV3-1/TRBV3-2	-	TRBD1	TGTGCCAGCAGCCAAAGCGGACAGGGTAGCGAGCAGTACTTC	CASSQSGQGSEQYF
TRBJ2-1	TRBV9	-	TRBD2	TGTGCCAGCAGCGTAAAAGCGGGAGGATCCTACAATGAGCAGTTCTTC	CASSVKAGGSYNEQFF
TRBJ2-5	TRBV28	-	-	TGTGCCAGCAGTTTCCTACGGGGGCAAGAGACCCAGTACTTC	CASSFLRGQETQYF
TRBJ2-2	TRBV19	once	TRBD1	TGTGCCAGTAGTATACGCCAGGGGGCGGGTGCCGGGGAGCTGTTTTTT	CASSIRQGAGAGELFF
TRBJ1-2	TRBV6-5	-	-	TGTGCCAGTTCAAAGGCGGGGGGGGGCGGCTACACCTTC	CASSKAGGGGYTF
TRBJ2-3	TRBV30	-	-	TGTGCCTGGAGTCGGGCGAGACAGACATTCACAGATACGCAGTATTTT	CAWSRARQTFTDTQYF
TRBJ1-5	TRBV27	-	-	TGTGCCAGCAGCGCTACTTACAGAGAGCAGCCCCAGCATTTT	CASSATYREQPQHF
TRBJ2-2	TRBV5-1	-	TRBD2	TGCGCCAGCAGCGCCGGGACTAGCGGGAGGGCTACCGGGGAGCTGTTTTTT	CASSAGTSGRATGELFF
TRBJ2-3	TRBV15	-	TRBD2	TGTGCCACCAGCAGGGGGAGGGAAGTTGTCACAGATACGCAGTATTTT	CATSRGREVVTDTQYF
TRBJ1-5	TRBV28	once	TRBD1	TGTGCCAGCAGTTCTTCAGGGGGCGGTCAGCCCCAGCATTTT	CASSSSGGGQPQHF
TRBJ1-3	TRBV2	-	TRBD1	TGTGCCAGCCGGGACAGCGAAGGAAACACCATATATTTT	CASRDSEGNTIYF
TRBJ1-5	TRBV3-1/TRBV3-2	-	-	TGTGCCAGCAGCCAAGCCCAGGGGCAGCCCCAGCATTTT	CASSQAQGQPQHF
TRBJ2-5	TRBV28	once	TRBD2	TGTGCCAGCAGCAGCGGGAGCCAAGGGCAAGAGACCCAGTACTTC	CASSSGSQGQETQYF
TRBJ2-5	TRBV14	-	TRBD1	TGTGCCAGCAGCCAAGCTGACAGGGGGGACCAAGAGACCCAGTACTTC	CASSQADRGDQETQYF